Shown below are 27 T cell receptor beta chains from a single sample sequenced in a study of a mutant IDH1 vaccine in newly diagnosed glioma. Generated by immunoSEQ multiplex PCR, the TCRdb table keeps only in-frame clones and is missing some. The sample contains about 83,000 clones, over 75% of which appear only once. Their antigen targets remain unknown. Time point specified: week 47, end of study. Doses consisted of 300 ug of mutant IDH1 20-mer peptide each, paired with topical imiquimod. The specimen was PBMCs, collected from a glioma patient whose treatment included an IDH1 peptide vaccine. The receptors shown here come from a middle-aged man with glioma.

This clone has just a few counts. The genes are TRBV7-3 and TRBJ2-7; 10 nucleotides align to TRBD2. Per germline, CDR1 SGHTA and CDR2 FQGTGA. This CDR3 has 15 amino acids. V lost 1 base and J lost 7; bases outside the gene matches: 7. The DNA for the CDR3 is TGTGCCAGCAGCTTAAAGCTAGCGGGAGTGGGGGAGCAGTACTTC. Translated: CASSLKLAGVGEQYF.

This rearrangement joins TRBV19 to TRBJ2-2; TRBD2 aligns across 8 bases. The CDR3 has 15 residues. Per the germline V gene, CDR1 is LNHDA and CDR2 is SQIVND (reference sequence). V shed 5 bases and J 5 bases; nucleotides not matched to a gene: 7. The CDR3 sequence: CASSGSGSRTGELFF. The CDR3 DNA follows: TGTGCCAGTAGTGGGAGCGGGAGTCGTACCGGGGAGCTGTTTTTT.

The chain uses TRBV15 and TRBJ1-2; no reliable D call. Trimming took 8 bases from V and 3 from J, leaving 13 bases between them. Germline values: CDR1 LNHNV, CDR2 YYDKDF (reference sequence). This CDR3 comprises 13 residues. This chain's CDR3 is CATALVGYYGYTF. The CDR3, as DNA: TGTGCCACCGCCCTTGTTGGGTACTATGGCTACACCTTC.

This chain uses TRBV6-1 with TRBJ2-7; D is uncertain. V lost 0 bases to trimming and J lost 6 bases, with 15 bases between them. The length of the CDR3 is 15 residues. The germline V gene has CDR1 MNHNS and CDR2 SASEGT. Here the CDR3 DNA reads TGTGCCAGCAGTGAAGCGCCATCGCCACTGGGCGAGCAGTACTTC. Translated: CASSEAPSPLGEQYF.

The J gene is TRBJ1-5, the V gene TRBV28; no reliable D call. With 5 bases removed from V and 0 bases from J, the gap between germline ends came to 11 bases. This CDR3 spans 15 amino acids. Germline values: CDR1 MDHEN, CDR2 SYDVKM. Written as DNA, the CDR3 is TGTGCCAGCAGTACCCGGCGTTATAGCAATCAGCCCCAGCATTTT. Amino acid sequence: CASSTRRYSNQPQHF.

V usage is TRBV2 and J usage is TRBJ2-5; 10 nucleotides line up with TRBD2. The ends lost 6 bases at V and 2 bases at J; junction bases unmatched: 6. This CDR3 has 15 amino acids. Germline V gene data show CDR1 as SNHLY and CDR2 as FYNNEI. The DNA for the CDR3 is TGTGCCAGCAGCGGAGCGGGAGGGCCTCAAGAGACCCAGTACTTC. Encoded protein: CASSGAGGPQETQYF. Drawing the rest from reference TRBV2 and TRBJ2-5, the complete variable domain is EPEVTQTPSHQVTQMGQEVILRCVPISNHLYFYWYRQILGQKVEFLVSFYNNEISEKSEIFDDQFSVERPDGSNFTLKIRSTKLEDSAMYFCASSGAGGPQETQYFGPGTRLLVL.

This chain links TRBV6-4 with TRBJ2-2; perhaps TRBD2 as D (6 bases). This CDR3 has 14 amino acids. Germline CDR1 and CDR2: MRHNA and SNTAGT. Trimming removed 7 bases at V and 1 base at J, with 10 bases between. The CDR3 protein is CASTRDWNTGELFF. The CDR3 DNA reads as TGTGCCAGCACCAGGGACTGGAACACCGGGGAGCTGTTTTTT.

The chain carries TRBV9 and TRBJ2-7; D gene ambiguous. Germline V lookup: CDR1 SGDLS, CDR2 YYNGEE. The ends were cut back, 0 bases at V and 3 bases at J, with 10 bases in the middle. The CDR3 length is 14 residues. The CDR3 DNA reads as TGTGCCAGCAGCGTAGGGTCTGGACGCTACGAGCAGTACTTC. This codes for CASSVGSGRYEQYF.

The chain links TRBV7-6 to TRBJ2-3; 10 bases line up with TRBD2. The junction had 5 bases not matched to a gene; V was cut back by 8 bases and J by 0 bases. Germline values: CDR1 SGHVS, CDR2 FNYEAQ. This CDR3 comprises 15 residues. CDR3 protein: CASGQLAGSTDTQYF. The CDR3 nucleotides read TGTGCCAGCGGTCAACTAGCGGGGAGCACAGATACGCAGTATTTT.

The CDR3 region has the DNA TGTGCCAGCAGCTTATTGGGGGACAGGGAAAACTATGGCTACACCTTC. It translates to CASSLLGDRENYGYTF. This rearrangement joins TRBV7-2 to TRBJ1-2, with 9 bases lining up with TRBD1. Trimming cost V 2 bases and J 2 bases; bases outside gene matches: 6. The germline V gene has CDR1 SGHTA and CDR2 FQGNSA. The CDR3 length is 16 residues.

The chain joins TRBV6-1 to TRBJ2-7, with TRBD1 matching 10 bases. Germline CDR1 and CDR2: MNHNS and SASEGT. V lost 7 bases, J lost 3 bases, and 6 bases stayed unmatched. The length of the CDR3 is 14 residues. The CDR3 sequence: CASTTGDRGYEQYF. The CDR3 DNA sequence: TGTGCCAGCACTACGGGGGACAGGGGCTACGAGCAGTACTTC.

The V call is TRBV14, the J call TRBJ2-5; D not resolved. Germline V gives CDR1 SGHDN, CDR2 FVKESK. Trimming cost V 1 base and J 7 bases, with 4 bases left between them. CDR3 length: 11 residues. The CDR3 is CASSQVGTQYF. CDR3 in DNA: TGTGCCAGCAGCCAAGTTGGGACCCAGTACTTC.

The V call is TRBV30, the J call TRBJ2-4; D remains unclear. Germline CDR1 is GTSNPN and CDR2 is SVGIG (reference sequence). There are 11 residues in the CDR3. V lost 3 bases, J lost 4 bases, and 4 bases lay in between. The CDR3 DNA reads as TGTGCCTGGAGCGAAAAAAACATTCAGTACTTC. Its translation is CAWSEKNIQYF.

The genes are TRBV19 and TRBJ1-2; TRBD1 aligns across 7 bases. Germline trimming cut 3 bases from V and 2 bases from J; bases unmatched to any gene: 6. The CDR3 sequence is 15 residues long. Germline loops: CDR1 LNHDA, CDR2 SQIVND (reference sequence). CDR3 nucleotides: TGTGCCAGTAGTATCCGGGACAGAGGGAACTATGGCTACACCTTC. It specifies CASSIRDRGNYGYTF. Full variable domain (missing parts from reference TRBV19 and TRBJ1-2): DGGITQSPKYLFRKEGQNVTLSCEQNLNHDAMYWYRQDPGQGLRLIYYSQIVNDFQKGDIAEGYSVSREKKESFPLTVTSAQKNPTAFYLCASSIRDRGNYGYTFGSGTRLTVV.

This chain joins TRBV5-4 and TRBJ1-2; 7 bases map to TRBD1. CDR3 size: 14 residues. Germline-derived CDR1 and CDR2 are SGHNT and YYREEE (reference sequence). V lost 4 bases to trimming and J lost 2 bases; unmatched junction nucleotides: 5. The CDR3 nucleotides read TGTGCCAGCAGCGCGGGACAGAACAACTATGGCTACACCTTC. As protein: CASSAGQNNYGYTF.

The V gene is TRBV6-6, the J gene TRBJ2-7; D is perhaps TRBD1 or TRBD2 (5 bases each). The V gene's germline CDR1 is MNHNY and CDR2 SVGAGI (reference sequence). The CDR3 is made up of 15 amino acids. V lost 4 bases and J 3 bases, leaving 16 bases between the germline ends. CDR3 amino acids: CASSSGTTLYYEQYF. The CDR3 DNA reads as TGTGCCAGCAGTTCCGGGACGACACTTTACTACGAGCAGTACTTC.

This chain connects TRBV7-2 to TRBJ2-7; D is uncertain. This CDR3 has 14 residues. CDR1 is SGHTA, CDR2 FQGNSA, per germline. V was trimmed by 5 bases and J by 6 bases, leaving 17 bases between them. The CDR3 spells CASSPQSSVREQYF. The CDR3 DNA follows: TGTGCCAGCAGCCCACAGAGCTCGGTCCGCGAGCAGTACTTC.

This sequence joins TRBV2 and TRBJ2-7; D unresolved. Germline V gene sequence: CDR1 SNHLY, CDR2 FYNNEI. V was cut by 5 bases and J by 3 bases, with 8 bases left in between. There are 12 residues in the CDR3. Here the CDR3 reads CASSLNDYEQYF. CDR3 nucleotides: TGTGCCAGCAGTCTGAATGACTACGAGCAGTACTTC.

The genes are TRBV6-5 and TRBJ2-7; 11 bases fit TRBD2. The CDR3 contains 16 residues. CDR1 is MNHEY and CDR2 is SVGAGI in the germline V gene. Trimming took 4 bases from V and 6 from J; bases not matched to a gene: 11. The CDR3 loop reads CASSSLAGGSTREQYF. The CDR3 bases are TGTGCCAGCAGTTCCTTAGCGGGAGGGTCTACTCGCGAGCAGTACTTC.

The V call is TRBV7-2, the J call TRBJ1-1; D is possibly TRBD1 (6 bases). Trimming took off 4 bases at V and 1 base at J, with 10 bases between the two ends. Germline lookup yields CDR1 SGHTA and CDR2 FQGNSA. The CDR3 has 14 residues. The CDR3 region is CASSSGVRNTEAFF. The CDR3 DNA follows: TGTGCCAGCAGCTCAGGGGTCCGGAACACTGAAGCTTTCTTT.

The chain uses TRBV7-2 and TRBJ1-1, with a weak D call TRBD1 (6 bases). CDR1 SGHTA and CDR2 FQGNSA come from the germline V gene. The CDR3 totals 15 residues. Between the trimmed V and J ends, which lost 1 base and 5 bases, there was a span of 14 bases. Here the CDR3 DNA reads TGTGCCAGCAGCTTAGTTGGGGGGCGGTCGACTGAAGCTTTCTTT. It codes for CASSLVGGRSTEAFF.

This clone has only a few counts. The chain joins TRBV28 to TRBJ1-3; D is unresolved. Germline V gene data show CDR1 as MDHEN and CDR2 as SYDVKM. This CDR3 has 16 residues. The V gene lost 5 bases and the J gene lost 0 bases, with 14 bases spanning the gap. CDR3 region: CASSPVGRVSGNTIYF. The CDR3 DNA follows: TGTGCCAGCAGTCCTGTAGGACGGGTCTCTGGAAACACCATATATTTT. Filled out from reference TRBV28 and TRBJ1-3, the complete variable domain reads DVKVTQSSRYLVKRTGEKVFLECVQDMDHENMFWYRQDPGLGLRLIYFSYDVKMKEKGDIPEGYSVSREKKERFSLILESASTNQTSMYLCASSPVGRVSGNTIYFGEGSWLTVV.

This chain uses TRBV28 with TRBJ1-2; tentative D call: TRBD1 (5 bases). The V end lost 1 base, the J end lost 3 bases, and 12 bases lay between the germline ends. Germline V gene data show CDR1 as MDHEN and CDR2 as SYDVKM. This CDR3 has 15 amino acids. CDR3 DNA: TGTGCCAGCAGTTTATTCTCAGGGCTCGACTATGGCTACACCTTC. As protein: CASSLFSGLDYGYTF.

This sequence joins TRBV5-4 and TRBJ2-2, with D maybe TRBD1 (5 bases). CDR1 is SGHNT and CDR2 is YYREEE in the germline V gene (reference sequence). V lost 0 bases and J 9 bases, leaving 12 bases between the germline ends. The CDR3 covers 14 residues. CDR3 sequence (DNA): TGTGCCAGCAGCTTGGGTAGGGGCGCTCGGGAGCTGTTTTTT. Its protein is CASSLGRGARELFF.

The chain employs TRBV4-3 and TRBJ1-3; 7 bases are a match to TRBD1. Germline values: CDR1 LGHNA, CDR2 YSLEER. The CDR3 is 15 amino acids. V dropped 2 bases and J dropped 3; count of bases not matched to a gene: 4. The DNA for the CDR3 is TGCGCCAGCAGCCAAACAGGGGATGGTGGAAACACCATATATTTT. This encodes CASSQTGDGGNTIYF.

This chain connects TRBV18 to TRBJ2-5; D perhaps matches TRBD2 (6 bases). The CDR3 is made up of 13 amino acids. Looked up from germline, CDR1 is KGHSH and CDR2 is LQKENI. With 6 bases removed from V and 5 bases from J, the gap between germline ends came to 13 bases. Written as DNA, the CDR3 is TGTGCCAGCTCGCTGGGACTCGGGGAGACCCAGTACTTC. Amino acids: CASSLGLGETQYF.

The gene calls are TRBV10-3 and TRBJ2-7, with D tentatively TRBD1 (7 bases). CDR3 length: 14 residues. V was clipped by 8 bases and J by 6 bases, with 20 bases between them. CDR1 and CDR2 (germline): ENHRY, SYGVKD. CDR3 protein: CAISWTGGSGEQYF. The CDR3 nucleotides are TGTGCCATCTCCTGGACAGGAGGGTCCGGCGAGCAGTACTTC.